The clone carrying this T cell receptor (beta chain) is deemed medium-sized. Its antigen is unknown. The data belong to a study of T-cell reconstitution after alpha-beta-depleted transplantation in children. Study observations and caveats: The high TCRbeta diversity at day 60 in some patients came from surviving recipient T cells and thymic progenitors. Alpha-beta T cells present about two months after transplant were reported to originate from several hundred expanded graft clones. Once a year had passed after transplant, T-cell counts and diversity came mostly from newly produced T cells.

A library of TCRbeta sequences, prepared with unique molecular identifiers, was generated. TCRdb redid the calling of the PCR reads with MiXCR, one entry per CDR3 protein. The table shows tens of thousands of distinct CDR3 sequences, with under 8% occurring only once. The germline V and J ends were trimmed by 7 bases and 6 bases, with 15 bases remaining between them. The CDR3 is made up of 13 amino acids. The source material was PBMCs, mostly from graft donor cells, sampled 180 days after TCRalphabeta/CD19-depleted stem cell transplant. The V and J genes are TRBV12-3 or TRBV12-4 and TRBJ1-1; D uncertain. The receptor was isolated from a male patient between 10 and 17 years old who had a stem cell transplant for acute myeloid leukemia, so the T cells may come from the graft donor. The CDR3 here is CASNTLRGAEAFF. The CDR3 nucleotides are TGTGCCAGCAACACCCTCCGGGGAGCTGAAGCTTTCTTT.